One and the same sample provided the 24 T cell receptor beta chains below, sequenced in a study of T cell responses to AZD1222 COVID-19 vaccine. Repertoires were generated with immunoSEQ multiplex PCR, while TCRdb's copy carries only in-frame clones and drops some. Of approximately 210,000 clones listed, about 94% are singletons. The sequences come from peripheral blood, collected 28 days after the second dose of the MenACWY control vaccine. These receptors were taken from an adult who received the MenACWY meningococcal vaccine as a control.

The chain links TRBV27 to TRBJ2-7; tentative D call: TRBD1 (5 bases). Deletions cut 6 bases from V and 2 bases from J, with 8 bases between. The CDR3 is made up of 12 amino acids. CDR1 is MNHEY and CDR2 is SMNVEV in the germline V gene (reference sequence). The chain's CDR3 is CASRGHPYEQYF. The CDR3 DNA reads as TGTGCCAGCAGAGGACACCCCTACGAGCAGTACTTC.

The V and J genes are TRBV4-3 and TRBJ2-7; D remains ambiguous. Germline assignment: CDR1 LGHNA and CDR2 YSLEER. V was shortened by 0 bases and J by 3 bases, with 6 bases between the two germline ends. The CDR3 is 13 amino acids. CDR3 residues: CASSQEKYYEQYF. CDR3 bases: TGCGCCAGCAGCCAAGAAAAATACTACGAGCAGTACTTC.

The CDR3 coding sequence is TGTGCCAGCAGTTTCCAGGACAGACAGAATTCACCCCTCCACTTT. Translation: CASSFQDRQNSPLHF. The gene calls are TRBV28 and TRBJ1-6; D is perhaps TRBD1 (6 bases). Germline values: CDR1 MDHEN, CDR2 SYDVKM. Trimming cost V 3 bases and J 7 bases, with 13 bases left between them. CDR3 length: 15 residues.

This clone showed up just once. The rearrangement joins TRBV12-3 or TRBV12-4 to TRBJ1-1; no clear D. The V end was cut by 5 bases, the J end by 0 bases, with 7 bases between. CDR3 length: 13 amino acids. This chain's CDR3 is CASSPDLNTEAFF. The CDR3 DNA reads TGTGCCAGCAGTCCAGATTTGAACACTGAAGCTTTCTTT.

Written as DNA, the CDR3 is TGTGCCAGCAGTCCCGTCTTAGCGACAGGGTTCTCTGGGGCCAACGTCCTGACTTTC. This encodes CASSPVLATGFSGANVLTF. The gene calls are TRBV27 and TRBJ2-6; 7 nucleotides agree with TRBD1. The germline V gene has CDR1 MNHEY and CDR2 SMNVEV (reference sequence). CDR3 length: 19 residues. V shed 5 bases, J shed 0 bases, and the junction held 13 bases outside the gene matches.

This chain uses TRBV5-1 with TRBJ2-5; 9 positions agree with TRBD2. There are 16 residues in the CDR3. V lost 4 bases, J lost 2 bases, and 9 bases stayed unmatched. The germline V gene has CDR1 SGHRS and CDR2 YFSETQ. The chain's CDR3 is CASSPEGAGGQETQYF. The CDR3 bases are TGCGCCAGCAGCCCAGAGGGGGCGGGAGGGCAAGAGACCCAGTACTTC. The entire variable domain, with the rest obtained from reference TRBV5-1 and TRBJ2-5, is as follows: KAGVTQTPRYLIKTRGQQVTLSCSPISGHRSVSWYQQTPGQGLQFLFEYFSETQRNKGNFPGRFSGRQFSNSRSEMNVSTLELGDSALYLCASSPEGAGGQETQYFGPGTRLLVL.

This clone was seen more than once but under ten times. The chain couples TRBV29-1 to TRBJ1-2; a weak D match, TRBD1 (5 bases). The ends were cut back, 6 bases at V and 3 bases at J, with 17 bases in the middle. CDR1 and CDR2 from the germline V gene are SQVTM and ANQGSEA. The CDR3 is 14 residues long. The CDR3 DNA reads as TGCAGCGTGCTCAGGGACGAGGTGGACTATGGCTACACCTTC. It yields the protein CSVLRDEVDYGYTF. Together with reference TRBV29-1 and TRBJ1-2, the CDR3 gives the full variable domain: SAVISQKPSRDICQRGTSLTIQCQVDSQVTMMFWYRQQPGQSLTLIATANQGSEATYESGFVIDKFPISRPNLTFSTLTVSNMSPEDSSIYLCSVLRDEVDYGYTFGSGTRLTVV.

V gene TRBV10-3 combines with J gene TRBJ1-3; D is undetermined. The CDR3 has 14 amino acids. The V gene lost 3 bases and the J gene lost 0 bases, with 6 bases spanning the gap. Germline assignment: CDR1 ENHRY and CDR2 SYGVKD. CDR3 bases: TGTGCCATCAGTGACGGGAGCTCTGGAAACACCATATATTTT. It codes for CAISDGSSGNTIYF.

DNA of the CDR3: TGTGCCACCAGTGATGGACAGGGTGTAGCTGGGGCCAACGTCCTGACTTTC. This gives the protein CATSDGQGVAGANVLTF. The V and J genes are TRBV24-1 and TRBJ2-6; 8 nucleotides line up with TRBD1. The CDR3 loop spans 17 amino acids. Looked up from germline, CDR1 is KGHDR and CDR2 is SFDVKD. The V gene end was trimmed by 3 bases and the J gene end by 2 bases; junction bases not matched to a gene: 5.

A note on this clone: Other nucleotide sequences from this sample produce the same CDR3. The J gene is TRBJ2-1, the V gene TRBV27; TRBD1 aligns across 8 bases. Germline lookup yields CDR1 MNHEY and CDR2 SMNVEV (reference sequence). CDR3 length: 15 residues. With V trimmed by 6 bases and J by 1 base, 5 bases remained unmatched. The CDR3: CASSSQGASYNEQFF. Written as DNA, the CDR3 is TGTGCCAGCAGCTCCCAGGGGGCTTCCTACAATGAGCAGTTCTTC.

Only one count was recorded for this clone. The genes are TRBV6-6 and TRBJ2-7; D possibly matches TRBD1 or TRBD2 (7 bases each). V was trimmed by 7 bases and J by 1 base, leaving 17 bases between them. The CDR3 extends over 15 amino acids. CDR1 is MNHNY and CDR2 is SVGAGI in the germline V gene (reference sequence). The CDR3 DNA follows: TGTGCCAGCACCCCCCGACAGGGAGGGTCCTACGAGCAGTACTTC. Translated: CASTPRQGGSYEQYF.

Of note for this clone: Other nucleotide sequences from this sample produce the same CDR3. CDR3 region: CASSLFPREQYF. CDR3 DNA sequence: TGTGCCAGCAGCTTATTTCCCCGCGAGCAGTACTTC. This chain uses TRBV7-9 with TRBJ2-7; D gene ambiguous. The CDR3 extends over 12 amino acids. V lost 2 bases and J lost 6, with 8 bases in between. Germline V lookup: CDR1 SEHNR, CDR2 FQNEAQ (reference sequence).

This sequence joins TRBV5-1 and TRBJ1-3; weak D call: TRBD1 (6 bases). CDR1 is SGHRS and CDR2 is YFSETQ in the germline V gene. The CDR3 length is 16 residues. V gave up 3 bases and J gave up 0 bases, with 13 bases separating them. Written as DNA, the CDR3 is TGCGCCAGCAGCTCGGGCGGAGGGGGCTCTGGAAACACCATATATTTT. It codes for CASSSGGGGSGNTIYF.

This rearrangement joins TRBV6-5 to TRBJ2-7; TRBD1 might be the D (6 bases). This CDR3 has 13 residues. Germline V CDR1 and CDR2: MNHEY, SVGAGI. Trimming left V 6 bases short and J 2 bases short, with 11 bases between. Here the CDR3 DNA reads TGTGCCAGCAGACACAGGGATCCCTACGAGCAGTACTTC. Translation gives CASRHRDPYEQYF.

The chain uses TRBV5-4 and TRBJ2-3; TRBD2 aligns across 7 bases. Unmatched junction bases numbered 8, after V lost 5 bases and J lost 2 bases. The CDR3 runs to 15 residues. Per germline, CDR1 SGHNT and CDR2 YYREEE (reference sequence). CDR3 sequence reads: CASSRLAEPTDTQYF. CDR3 coding DNA: TGTGCCAGCAGTCGGCTAGCGGAACCCACAGATACGCAGTATTTT.

The chain's CDR3 is CASSLMTSGVQETQYF. Written as DNA, the CDR3 is TGTGCCAGCAGCTTGATGACTAGCGGGGTCCAAGAGACCCAGTACTTC. The chain employs TRBV5-6 and TRBJ2-5; 11 nucleotides agree with TRBD2. J gave up 1 base and V 1 base, and 3 bases lay outside the gene matches. There are 16 residues in the CDR3. Germline loops: CDR1 SGHDT, CDR2 YYEEEE.

The chain joins TRBV28 to TRBJ1-2; no firm D call. CDR1 and CDR2 from the germline V gene are MDHEN and SYDVKM. V shed 7 bases and J shed 3 bases, with 18 bases lying between them. CDR3 length: 15 residues. CDR3 in DNA: TGTGCCAGCACCCCCCTCAGTATGATCTACTATGGCTACACCTTC. Amino acids: CASTPLSMIYYGYTF.

The chain employs TRBV9 and TRBJ2-1, with 8 nucleotides matching TRBD1. The CDR3 has 15 residues. Germline values: CDR1 SGDLS, CDR2 YYNGEE. The V segment lost 4 bases and the J segment 3 bases; nucleotides outside the gene matches: 6. CDR3 sequence: CASSPWDRNYNEQFF. The CDR3 region has the DNA TGTGCCAGCAGCCCATGGGACAGGAACTACAATGAGCAGTTCTTC.

The chain links TRBV28 to TRBJ2-1; possibly TRBD2 for D (6 bases). The CDR3 runs 12 residues. V dropped 3 bases and J dropped 10 bases, with 10 bases sitting between them. The V gene's germline CDR1 is MDHEN and CDR2 SYDVKM. CDR3 loop: CASSFRGKEQFF. The CDR3 DNA follows: TGTGCCAGCAGTTTTCGCGGGAAAGAGCAGTTCTTC.

The chain carries TRBV27 and TRBJ1-1; D may be TRBD1 (6 bases). This CDR3 contains 13 residues. The V and J ends lost 4 bases and 1 base respectively, with 7 bases between them. Germline lookup yields CDR1 MNHEY and CDR2 SMNVEV (reference sequence). CDR3 DNA sequence: TGTGCCAGCAGTTGGACAGAGAACACTGAAGCTTTCTTT. Translation gives CASSWTENTEAFF.

This chain uses TRBV5-1 with TRBJ2-3, with TRBD2 matching 8 bases. J was trimmed by 3 bases and V by 0 bases; bases with no gene match: 3. The CDR3 is 15 residues long. CDR1 is SGHRS, CDR2 YFSETQ, per germline. CDR3: CASSLEVAGTDTQYF. CDR3 DNA sequence: TGCGCCAGCAGCTTGGAGGTAGCGGGAACAGATACGCAGTATTTT.

V gene TRBV12-3 or TRBV12-4 combines with J gene TRBJ1-2; TRBD1 matches at 7 bases. CDR3 length: 13 amino acids. The junction had 12 bases not matched to a gene; V was cut back by 10 bases and J by 7 bases. The chain's CDR3 is CATRGGGSRGYTF. The CDR3 DNA sequence: TGTGCCACCAGGGGAGGGGGCTCTCGTGGCTACACCTTC.

The chain is built from TRBV28 and TRBJ2-1; 8 bases are a match to TRBD2. CDR1 is MDHEN and CDR2 is SYDVKM in the germline V gene. The CDR3 has 16 amino acids. With 4 bases clipped from V and 3 bases from J, the junction kept 8 bases outside the gene matches. The CDR3 region is CASSSPGLGDYNEQFF. The DNA of the CDR3 is TGTGCCAGCAGTTCTCCGGGACTAGGGGACTACAATGAGCAGTTCTTC.

This clone is a singleton in its sample. The V and J genes are TRBV18 and TRBJ1-1; 7 bases match TRBD1. The germline V gene has CDR1 KGHSH and CDR2 LQKENI. V lost 6 bases to trimming and J lost 0 bases; unmatched junction nucleotides: 7. The CDR3 loop spans 15 amino acids. CDR3 coding DNA: TGTGCCAGCTCTTTTGGACAGGTCCTGAACACTGAAGCTTTCTTT. Amino acid sequence: CASSFGQVLNTEAFF.